What follows describes a single TCR beta chain. It lacks a known antigen. Base-call qualities are not available, and no considerably larger clone is one nucleotide away. This record comes from a study of CD8+ T cells in alopecia areata (dated by TCRdb to the late 2010s). For the study in its entirety: The treated patients, all with moderate-to-severe alopecia areata, were enrolled in an open-label pilot trial of oral tofacitinib given at 5 to 10 mg twice daily. Patients stayed on tofacitinib for 6 to 18 months and then had 6 months of follow-up off drug so that delayed response and recurrence could be assessed. The SALT score, which quantifies the percentage of affected scalp surface area, was used to measure disease severity in treated patients. To study T cell clonal expansion in alopecia areata, the researchers applied high-throughput TCRbeta sequencing to both the C3H/HeJ mouse model and human patients. Human TCRbeta sequencing covered scalp tissue and sorted CD4+ and CD8+ peripheral blood T cells from patchy and totalis/universalis alopecia areata patients and healthy controls. Biopsies were taken from tofacitinib-treated patients at baseline and again at 4 and 24 weeks into treatment, and several of those patients also had a later scalp biopsy. Scalp clonality was compared among normal scalp (n=4), patchy alopecia areata scalp (n=8), and alopecia totalis/universalis scalp (n=8). RNA was obtained with the PAXgene miRNA kit for fixed scalp, the miRNeasy kit for PBMCs, and the RNeasy kit for mouse skin. TCRbeta CDR3 regions were amplified by immunoSEQ multiplex PCR with 35 Vbeta forward and 13 Jbeta reverse primers.

Receptors were amplified or captured by the immunoSEQ multiplex PCR assay. RNA was extracted from all samples and reverse transcribed into cDNA, which served as template for TCR sequencing. SuperScript III was used to make first-strand cDNA, primed with a 2:1 mix of oligo-dT and random hexamers. A synthetic immune receptor repertoire was used to gauge amplification bias, and whatever bias remained was removed computationally. For the original study's pipeline: Raw reads were preprocessed to remove errors, and CDR3 was defined by IMGT conventions from the conserved cysteine to phenylalanine. To get clonality, Shannon entropy was normalized by log2 of the number of productive unique TCRs and the result was subtracted from 1. Whether each scalp clone was CD4 or CD8 was inferred by checking scalp TCRbeta sequences against the CD4 and CD8 repertoires from sorted blood. Sourced from immuneACCESS, this table was stored by TCRdb with only in-frame sequences that have V and J called. A share of the clones is absent; for the studies checked, an unresolved V gene accounts for under half, and the remainder has no known explanation. The V and J calls and clone size were taken over from that table, and D and trimming were inferred from the DNA. The sample table holds around 190,000 clones, of which over 60% were seen once. The biggest ten clones account for around 4% of the sample.

Paper-wide results and their limitations: Compared with normal scalp, lesional scalp had higher clonality and more expanded CD8+ clones, particularly in alopecia totalis/universalis, a pattern that suggests antigenic drive. Many expanded lesional clones persisted in scalp and blood during tofacitinib treatment, which may partly explain relapse after stopping treatment. TCR sequences shared between patients were less clear than in mice, possibly partly because of HLA diversity in the patient population. Unlike mouse skin, where gammadelta T cells dominate, normal human skin contains resident alphabeta T cells that get sequenced too, which complicates analysis of the scalp TCR repertoire. Because the treated cohort was small and had just a single nonresponder, larger studies are needed to establish links between baseline CD8+ expansion and response. With tofacitinib, both scalp clonality and the number of expanded CD8+ clones among the top 100 scalp clones went down significantly.

The CDR3 measures 15 amino acids from cysteine to phenylalanine. The CDR3 DNA has 45 bases and is translated from base 1. The germline V gene specifies SGHTA as CDR1 and FQGNSA as CDR2. V is cut by 4 bases and J by 5 bases, and the space between the germline ends is 17 bases. The time point label, read with the paper, signifies: around 29 days on oral tofacitinib. This sample's treatment or condition label indicates: oral pan-JAK inhibitor, 5-10 mg twice daily. From alopecia areata patients, peripheral blood was collected along with lesional scalp punch biopsies. After PBMCs were isolated by density centrifugation and stained for CD3, CD4 and CD8, a FACSAria was used to sort CD4+ and CD8+ T cells.

The rearrangement joined TRBV7-2 to TRBJ2-5, with an unclear D gene assignment. This sequence was found in a human donor with alopecia areata. The source material was CD4+ T cells sorted from blood, sampled at week 4, from a patient treated with tofacitinib. The sequenced DNA: TGTGCCAGCAGCTGGATGGTACGGTTTGGTGAGACCCAGTACTTC. It codes for CASSWMVRFGETQYF.